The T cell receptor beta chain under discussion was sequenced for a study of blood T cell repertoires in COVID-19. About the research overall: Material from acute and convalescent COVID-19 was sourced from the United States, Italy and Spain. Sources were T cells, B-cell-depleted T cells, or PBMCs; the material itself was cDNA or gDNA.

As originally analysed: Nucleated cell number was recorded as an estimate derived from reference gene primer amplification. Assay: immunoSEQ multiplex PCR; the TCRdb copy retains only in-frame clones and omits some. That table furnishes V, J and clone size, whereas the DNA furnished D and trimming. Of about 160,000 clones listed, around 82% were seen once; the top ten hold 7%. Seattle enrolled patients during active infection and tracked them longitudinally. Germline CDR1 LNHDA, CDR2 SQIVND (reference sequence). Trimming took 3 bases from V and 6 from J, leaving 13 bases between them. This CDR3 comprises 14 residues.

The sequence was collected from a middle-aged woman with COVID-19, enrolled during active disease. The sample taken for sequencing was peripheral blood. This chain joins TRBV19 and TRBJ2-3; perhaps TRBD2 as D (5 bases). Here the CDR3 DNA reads TGTGCCAGTAGTATCGACGGGGTGGGGGATACGCAGTATTTT. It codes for CASSIDGVGDTQYF.